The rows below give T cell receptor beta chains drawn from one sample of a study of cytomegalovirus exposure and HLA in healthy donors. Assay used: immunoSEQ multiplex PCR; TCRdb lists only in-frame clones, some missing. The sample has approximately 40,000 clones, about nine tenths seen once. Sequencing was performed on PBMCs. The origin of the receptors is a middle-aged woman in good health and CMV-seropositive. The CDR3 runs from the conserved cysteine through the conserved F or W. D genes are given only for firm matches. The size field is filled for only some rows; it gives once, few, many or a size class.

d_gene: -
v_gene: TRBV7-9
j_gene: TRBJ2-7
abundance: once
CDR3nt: TGTGCCAGCAGCCCAACAGACTCCTACGAGCAGTACTTC
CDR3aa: CASSPTDSYEQYF

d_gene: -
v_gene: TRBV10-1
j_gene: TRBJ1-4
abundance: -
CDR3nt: TGCGCCAGCAGTGCGGGGGGGCGGGGGGTGGATGAAAAACTGTTTTTT
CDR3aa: CASSAGGRGVDEKLFF

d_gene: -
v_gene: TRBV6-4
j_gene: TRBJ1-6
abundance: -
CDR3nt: TGTGCCAGCAGTGACTCGTCATATTCACCCCTCCACTTT
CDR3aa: CASSDSSYSPLHF

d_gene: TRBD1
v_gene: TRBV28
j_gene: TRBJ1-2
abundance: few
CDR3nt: TGTGCCAGCTGCTACAGGGGGCCGGACTATGGCTACACCTTC
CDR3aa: CASCYRGPDYGYTF

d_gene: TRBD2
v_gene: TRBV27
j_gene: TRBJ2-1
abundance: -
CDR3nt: TGTGCCAGCAGTAAGGGACTAGCGGGAAACAATGAGCAGTTCTTC
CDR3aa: CASSKGLAGNNEQFF

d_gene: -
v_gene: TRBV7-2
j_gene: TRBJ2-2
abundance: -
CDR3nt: TGTGCCAGCAGCCCCCGATCGGCCGGGGAGCTGTTTTTT
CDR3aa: CASSPRSAGELFF

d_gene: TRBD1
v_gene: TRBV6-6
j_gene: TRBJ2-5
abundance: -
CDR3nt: TGTGCCAGCAGTACGACAGGGAAAGAGACCCAGTACTTC
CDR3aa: CASSTTGKETQYF

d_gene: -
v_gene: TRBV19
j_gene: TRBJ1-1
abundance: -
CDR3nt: TGTGCCAGTAGTATAAGAAGGACAGATTCGAACACTGAAGCTTTCTTT
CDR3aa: CASSIRRTDSNTEAFF

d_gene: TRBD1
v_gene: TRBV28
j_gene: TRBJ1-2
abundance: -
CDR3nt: TGTGCCAGCAGTGTGCGCAGGGGGCTCAGGGACTATGGCTACACCTTC
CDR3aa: CASSVRRGLRDYGYTF

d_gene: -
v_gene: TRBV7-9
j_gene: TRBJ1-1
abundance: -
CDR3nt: TGTGCCAGCAGCTTGGTTCAGGGAATGAACACTGAAGCTTTCTTT
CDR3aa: CASSLVQGMNTEAFF

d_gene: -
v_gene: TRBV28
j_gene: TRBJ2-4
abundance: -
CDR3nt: TGTGCCAGCAACCCAGGACAGTTAGCCAAAAACATTCAGTACTTC
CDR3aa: CASNPGQLAKNIQYF

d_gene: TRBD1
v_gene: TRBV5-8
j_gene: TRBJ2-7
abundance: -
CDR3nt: TGTGCCAGCAGTTACCGGGACAGGACCTACGAGCAGTACTTC
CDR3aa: CASSYRDRTYEQYF

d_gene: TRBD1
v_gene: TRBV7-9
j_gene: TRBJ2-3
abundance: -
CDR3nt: TGTGCCAGCAGCTTGGGACAGAGTAAAACAGATACGCAGTATTTT
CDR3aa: CASSLGQSKTDTQYF

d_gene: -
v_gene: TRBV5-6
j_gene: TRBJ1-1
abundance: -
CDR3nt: TGTGCCAGCAGCCCCATACAGGCCCCGAACACTGAAGCTTTCTTT
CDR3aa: CASSPIQAPNTEAFF

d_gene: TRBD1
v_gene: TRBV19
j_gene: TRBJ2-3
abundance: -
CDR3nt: TGTGCCAGTAACCCTCGGGACAGAAGCACAGATACGCAGTATTTT
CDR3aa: CASNPRDRSTDTQYF

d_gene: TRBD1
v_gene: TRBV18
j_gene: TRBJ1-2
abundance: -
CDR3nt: TGTGCCAGCTCATCCCGTGACAGGGGGCGAGAAGGCTACACCTTC
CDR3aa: CASSSRDRGREGYTF

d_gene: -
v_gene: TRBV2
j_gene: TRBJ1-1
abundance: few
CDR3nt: TGTGCCAGCGGGAGACAGGCAGGGGCTGAAGCTTTCTTT
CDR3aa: CASGRQAGAEAFF

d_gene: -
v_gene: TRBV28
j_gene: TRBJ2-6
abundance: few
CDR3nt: TGTGCCAGTACCCCGGGATCTGGGGCCAACGTCCTGACTTTC
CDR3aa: CASTPGSGANVLTF

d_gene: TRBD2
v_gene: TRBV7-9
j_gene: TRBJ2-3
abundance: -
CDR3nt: TGTTCCAGCAGCCTCGGGGAGGGAACGCAGTATTTT
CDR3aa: CSSSLGEGTQYF

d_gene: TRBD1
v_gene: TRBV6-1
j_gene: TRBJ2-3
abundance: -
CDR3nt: TGTGCCAGTCGACAGGGGATGATCCTGGATACGCAGTATTTT
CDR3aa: CASRQGMILDTQYF

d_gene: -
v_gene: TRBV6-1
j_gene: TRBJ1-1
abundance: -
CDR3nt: TGTGCCAGCAGTGAAACTGCAGCCTCGAGGGCTTTCTTT
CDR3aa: CASSETAASRAFF

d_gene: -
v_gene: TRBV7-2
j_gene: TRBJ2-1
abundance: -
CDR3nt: TGTGCCAGCAGCTGGGAGTGGATCATCAATGAGCAGTTCTTC
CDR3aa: CASSWEWIINEQFF

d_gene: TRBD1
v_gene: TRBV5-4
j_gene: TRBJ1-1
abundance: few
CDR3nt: TGTGCCAGCAGCTTGACAGGGGGCGAACCTGAAGCTTTCTTT
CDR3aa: CASSLTGGEPEAFF

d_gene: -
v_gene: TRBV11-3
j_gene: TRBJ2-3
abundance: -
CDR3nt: TGTGCCAGCAGGGAAGGGCCGGGAACGCGGGATACGCAGTATTTT
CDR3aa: CASREGPGTRDTQYF

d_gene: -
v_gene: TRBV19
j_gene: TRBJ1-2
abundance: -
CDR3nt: TGTGCCAGTAGTATAGATTGGTCAGGACTTGGCTACACCTTC
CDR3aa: CASSIDWSGLGYTF

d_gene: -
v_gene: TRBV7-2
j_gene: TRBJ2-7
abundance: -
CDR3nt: TGTGCCAGCAGCTTCGGTCTCCCCTTTACCTACGAGCAGTACTTC
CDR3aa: CASSFGLPFTYEQYF

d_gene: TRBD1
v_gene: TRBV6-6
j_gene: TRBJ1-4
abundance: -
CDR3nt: TGTGCCAGCAGCCGATTCCTACAGGGGAGTGATGAAAAACTGTTTTTT
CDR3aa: CASSRFLQGSDEKLFF

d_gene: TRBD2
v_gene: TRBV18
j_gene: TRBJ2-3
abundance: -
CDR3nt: TGTGCCAGCTCACCTCAAGCGGGGGGGGGCACAGATACGCAGTATTTT
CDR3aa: CASSPQAGGGTDTQYF

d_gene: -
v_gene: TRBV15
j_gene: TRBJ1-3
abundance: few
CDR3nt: TGTGCCACAGAAGGAGGGGTGGGAGGAAACACCATATATTTT
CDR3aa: CATEGGVGGNTIYF

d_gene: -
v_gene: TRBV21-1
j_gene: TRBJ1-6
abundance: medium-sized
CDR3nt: TGTGCCAGCAGCAAGAGCTCCTATAATTCACCCCTCCACTTT
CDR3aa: CASSKSSYNSPLHF

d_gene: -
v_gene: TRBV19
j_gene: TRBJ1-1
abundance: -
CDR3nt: TGTGCAAGTAGTCGCGGGAGCACTGAAGCTTTCTTT
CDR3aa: CASSRGSTEAFF

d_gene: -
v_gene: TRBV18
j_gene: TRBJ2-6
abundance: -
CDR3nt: TGTGCCAGCTTACTCTCTGGGGCCAACGTCCTGACTTTC
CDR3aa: CASLLSGANVLTF

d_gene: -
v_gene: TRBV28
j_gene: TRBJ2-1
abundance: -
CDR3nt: TGTGCCAGCAGTTTGGCCCCGGGGGAGCAGTTCTTC
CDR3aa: CASSLAPGEQFF

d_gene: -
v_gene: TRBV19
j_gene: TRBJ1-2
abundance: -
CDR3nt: TGTGCCAGTAGTATAGCGGACAAGAACTATGGCTACACCTTC
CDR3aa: CASSIADKNYGYTF

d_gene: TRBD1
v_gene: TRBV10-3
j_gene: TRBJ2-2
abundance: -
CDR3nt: TGTGCCATCAGTTCCAGGGGGCCGGGCACCGGGGAGCTGTTTTTT
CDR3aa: CAISSRGPGTGELFF

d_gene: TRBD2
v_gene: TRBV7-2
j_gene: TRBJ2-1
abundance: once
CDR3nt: TGTGCCAGCAGCATCTACGCTAGCGGGGGGGCTTTTTGGTTCTTC
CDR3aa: CASSIYASGGAFWFF

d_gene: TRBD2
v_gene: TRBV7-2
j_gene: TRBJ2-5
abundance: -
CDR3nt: TGTGCCAGCAGCTTAATACGGGGGGGCCAGCAGACCCAGTACTTC
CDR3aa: CASSLIRGGQQTQYF

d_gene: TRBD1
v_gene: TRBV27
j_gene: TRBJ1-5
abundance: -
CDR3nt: TGTGCCAGCAGTCTACAGGGGCCTGGGAGCAATCAGCCCCAGCATTTT
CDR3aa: CASSLQGPGSNQPQHF

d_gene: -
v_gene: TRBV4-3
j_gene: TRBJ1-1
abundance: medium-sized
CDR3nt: TGCGCCAGCAGCCAAGATGAGCAGTCGGGGGCTGAAGCTTTCTTT
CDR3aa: CASSQDEQSGAEAFF

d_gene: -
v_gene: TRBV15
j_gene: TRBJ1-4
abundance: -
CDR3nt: TGTGCCACCCGTGGTGGCAGTCCTAATGAAAAACTGTTTTTT
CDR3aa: CATRGGSPNEKLFF

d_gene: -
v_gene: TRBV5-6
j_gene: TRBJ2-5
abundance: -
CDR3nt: TGTGCCAGCAGCTTGGGGCAGGGTTCCTTGGAGACCCAGTACTTC
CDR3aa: CASSLGQGSLETQYF

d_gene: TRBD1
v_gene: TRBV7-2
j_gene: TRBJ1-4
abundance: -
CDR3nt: TGTGCCAGCAGCCCGGGGACAGGGGATGCTGAAAAACTGTTTTTT
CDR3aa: CASSPGTGDAEKLFF

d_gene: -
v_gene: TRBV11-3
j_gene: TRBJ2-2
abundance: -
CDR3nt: TGTGCCAGCAGCTTGTCTTTTGGGGCGGTCGGGGAGCTGTTTTTT
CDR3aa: CASSLSFGAVGELFF

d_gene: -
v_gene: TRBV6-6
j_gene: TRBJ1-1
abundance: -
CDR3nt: TGTGCCAGCAGTTACTACCGGGGGGTGGGTGAAGCTTTCTTT
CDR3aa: CASSYYRGVGEAFF